The 7 T cell receptor beta chains below all came from one sample that was sequenced in a study of cytomegalovirus exposure and HLA in healthy donors. A multiplex PCR was run with 60 Vbeta primers and 13 Jbeta primers. Clones were sequenced by immunoSEQ multiplex PCR, and TCRdb holds only the in-frame ones, with some missing. The sample contains around 170,000 clones, 80% to 85% of which appear only once. Material for sequencing was PBMCs. Source of these receptors: a boy between 2 and 10 years old in good health and CMV-seronegative.

This rearrangement joins TRBV6-6 to TRBJ2-1, with D perhaps matching TRBD2 (5 bases). This CDR3 comprises 14 residues. The germline V gene has CDR1 MNHNY and CDR2 SVGAGI (reference sequence). With 6 bases removed from V and 6 bases from J, the gap between germline ends came to 15 bases. This chain's CDR3 is CASSPGFDLNEQFF. The DNA of the CDR3 is TGTGCCAGCAGCCCGGGATTTGATCTCAATGAGCAGTTCTTC.

The rearrangement joins TRBV2 to TRBJ2-1; the match to TRBD2 covers 7 bases. Germline V gene sequence: CDR1 SNHLY, CDR2 FYNNEI. The CDR3 loop spans 17 amino acids. V trimming: 4 bases; J trimming: 5 bases; junction bases outside the gene matches: 14. The chain's CDR3 is CASSVGLTSPSHNEQFF. The CDR3 nucleotides read TGTGCCAGCAGTGTAGGGTTGACTAGCCCGTCCCACAATGAGCAGTTCTTC.

The chain couples TRBV29-1 to TRBJ2-7; tentatively, D is TRBD2 (5 bases). The CDR3 totals 15 residues. Trimming shortened V by 0 bases and J by 0 bases, and 12 bases separated the two germline ends. The germline V gene encodes CDR1 SQVTM and CDR2 ANQGSEA. CDR3 nucleotide sequence: TGCAGCGTTGAAGATCGGGGTGAAGGCTCCTACGAGCAGTACTTC. Amino acids: CSVEDRGEGSYEQYF.

In regard to this clone: One junction end does not reproduce the germline sequence, and a read error may be involved. The V and J genes are TRBV7-9 and TRBJ1-1, with a possible D match to TRBD1 (5 bases). Germline V lookup: CDR1 SEHNR, CDR2 FQNEAQ (reference sequence). The CDR3 length is 15 residues. The CDR3 protein is CSSSGGYGLNTEAFF. The CDR3, as DNA: TGTTCCAGCTCGGGGGGTTATGGGTTGAACACTGAAGCTTTCTTT.

V is TRBV7-9 and J is TRBJ2-5; 8 bases agree with TRBD1. The germline V gene has CDR1 SEHNR and CDR2 FQNEAQ (reference sequence). The CDR3 runs to 15 residues. Losses at the gene ends were 3 bases for V and 0 bases for J; bases not matched to a gene: 3. In DNA form, the CDR3 reads TGTGCCAGCAGCTTCTGGGGACAGGACCAAGAGACCCAGTACTTC. Its protein is CASSFWGQDQETQYF. Using reference TRBV7-9 and TRBJ2-5 for the parts outside the CDR3, the full variable domain is DTGVSQNPRHKITKRGQNVTFRCDPISEHNRLYWYRQTLGQGPEFLTYFQNEAQLEKSRLLSDRFSAERPKGSFSTLEIQRTEQGDSAMYLCASSFWGQDQETQYFGPGTRLLVL.

The chain couples TRBV5-5 to TRBJ2-3; D ambiguous. The CDR3 runs to 12 residues. Trimming left V 4 bases short and J 3 bases short, with 6 bases between. Germline V gene sequence: CDR1 SGHKS, CDR2 YYEKEE (reference sequence). This CDR3 is CASSPQTDTQYF. In DNA, the CDR3 is TGTGCCAGCAGCCCACAAACAGATACGCAGTATTTT.

This chain connects TRBV4-1 to TRBJ2-7; D is possibly TRBD1 (6 bases). Per the germline V gene, CDR1 is MGHRA and CDR2 is YSYEKL. The V gene lost 0 bases and the J gene lost 4 bases, with 10 bases spanning the gap. The CDR3 has 14 residues. The CDR3 region is CASSQEGRGYEQYF. CDR3 DNA sequence: TGCGCCAGCAGCCAAGAGGGCAGGGGTTACGAGCAGTACTTC.